Presented here are 17 T cell receptor beta chains from one specimen sequenced in a study of T cells after posttransplantation cyclophosphamide. TCRdb's table, derived via immunoSEQ multiplex PCR, lists solely in-frame clones and lacks some. The sample holds tens of thousands of clones, and no clone turns up only once. The sequencing sample was made of PBMCs. The receptors were gathered from a middle-aged man in good health, CMV-negative, and a related stem cell transplant donor.

This clone showed up many times. This sequence joins TRBV5-4 and TRBJ2-7; D is possibly TRBD2 (6 bases). This CDR3 comprises 16 residues. V shed 0 bases and J shed 7 bases, with 20 bases lying between them. Germline loops: CDR1 SGHNT, CDR2 YYREEE (reference sequence). This CDR3 reads CASSLAPRLVGNEQYF. The CDR3 region has the DNA TGTGCCAGCAGCTTGGCCCCTAGACTAGTGGGGAATGAGCAGTACTTC. Together with reference TRBV5-4 and TRBJ2-7, the CDR3 gives the full variable domain: ETGVTQSPTHLIKTRGQQVTLRCSSQSGHNTVSWYQQALGQGPQFIFQYYREEENGRGNFPPRFSGLQFPNYSSELNVNALELDDSALYLCASSLAPRLVGNEQYFGPGTRLTVT.

This clone showed up many times. This chain uses TRBV28 with TRBJ1-1; D ambiguous. Germline V gene lookup returns CDR1 MDHEN and CDR2 SYDVKM. The CDR3 has 14 amino acids. The ends were cut back, 3 bases at V and 0 bases at J, with 8 bases in the middle. CDR3 sequence (DNA): TGTGCCAGCAGTTTGGGCAGATTGAACACTGAAGCTTTCTTT. This gives the protein CASSLGRLNTEAFF.

This clone was picked up a small number of times. This CDR3 reads CASSLSPGNTEAFF. In DNA form, the CDR3 reads TGTGCCAGCAGCTTAAGTCCAGGGAACACTGAAGCTTTCTTT. V usage is TRBV7-2 and J usage is TRBJ1-1, with no clear D. Germline CDR1 SGHTA, CDR2 FQGNSA. CDR3 length equals 14 residues. Trimming took off 2 bases at V and 1 base at J, with 8 bases between the two ends.

The table lists this clone with many counts. The V gene is TRBV28, the J gene TRBJ1-4; perhaps TRBD1 as D (6 bases). Trimming stripped 9 bases from V and 6 bases from J, with 8 bases between. Germline V gives CDR1 MDHEN, CDR2 SYDVKM. CDR3 length: 11 amino acids. CDR3 nucleotides: TGTGCCAGTCAGGGGTATGAAAAACTGTTTTTT. This sequence encodes CASQGYEKLFF.

This clone was counted at least ten times. This chain links TRBV11-2 with TRBJ2-7, with a weak D call TRBD1 (5 bases). Germline CDR1 and CDR2: SGHAT and FQNNGV. V was clipped by 4 bases and J by 7 bases, with 11 bases between them. The CDR3 contains 12 residues. This CDR3 is CASSSTGLEQYF. In nucleotides, the CDR3 is TGTGCCAGCAGCTCAACAGGTTTGGAGCAGTACTTC.

This clone showed up many times. The V and J genes are TRBV19 and TRBJ2-3; a possible D gene is TRBD2 (6 bases). Trimming stripped 5 bases from V and 2 bases from J, with 11 bases between. The CDR3 consists of 14 residues. CDR1 LNHDA and CDR2 SQIVND come from the germline V gene (reference sequence). The CDR3, as DNA: TGTGCCAGTAGTCCCGGGGGTAACACAGATACGCAGTATTTT. It specifies CASSPGGNTDTQYF.

This clone was observed many times. The rearrangement links TRBV27 to TRBJ2-7; D gene unclear. The V and J ends lost 3 bases and 3 bases respectively, with 9 bases between them. In germline, CDR1 is MNHEY, CDR2 SMNVEV (reference sequence). CDR3 length: 13 residues. The CDR3 DNA follows: TGTGCCAGCAGTTTGCGCGGCGGCTACGAGCAGTACTTC. Translation gives CASSLRGGYEQYF.

The sample holds many counts of this clone. This chain joins TRBV7-9 and TRBJ2-1; a possible D gene is TRBD2 (5 bases). V was shortened by 5 bases and J by 2 bases, with 16 bases between the two germline ends. Germline CDR1 is SEHNR and CDR2 is FQNEAQ (reference sequence). The CDR3 extends over 16 amino acids. The CDR3 here is CASSPTAGGAYNEQFF. CDR3 coding DNA: TGTGCCAGCAGCCCGACCGCCGGAGGCGCCTACAATGAGCAGTTCTTC.

The table lists this clone with many counts. This chain uses TRBV7-6 with TRBJ2-7; tentative D call: TRBD2 (6 bases). Germline assignment: CDR1 SGHVS and CDR2 FNYEAQ. There are 15 residues in the CDR3. V was pared by 1 base and J by 2 bases, with 12 bases between. The chain's CDR3 is CASSLGAGAPYEQYF. CDR3 nucleotides: TGTGCCAGCAGCTTAGGAGCGGGTGCCCCCTACGAGCAGTACTTC.

This clone came up many times. This CDR3 reads CASSWEGSVGSEKLFF. In DNA form, the CDR3 reads TGTGCCAGCAGCTGGGAGGGGAGCGTAGGTTCTGAAAAACTGTTTTTT. The gene calls are TRBV5-6 and TRBJ1-4; maybe TRBD1 (5 bases). CDR1 and CDR2 from the germline V gene are SGHDT and YYEEEE. The CDR3 totals 16 residues. Deletions cut 3 bases from V and 7 bases from J, with 19 bases between.

The sample holds many counts of this clone. V usage is TRBV6-6 and J usage is TRBJ2-7; 7 nucleotides agree with TRBD2. The V segment lost 0 bases and the J segment 0 bases; nucleotides outside the gene matches: 5. The CDR3 covers 16 residues. The germline gives CDR1 MNHNY, CDR2 SVGAGI (reference sequence). The CDR3 nucleotides are TGTGCCAGCAGTTACTCGCCAGGCGGGAGCTCCTACGAGCAGTACTTC. It translates to CASSYSPGGSSYEQYF.

This clone was picked up many times. The rearrangement uses TRBV6-1 and TRBJ2-7; the D gene is possibly TRBD2 (6 bases). The CDR3 is 13 residues long. Germline values: CDR1 MNHNS, CDR2 SASEGT. V lost 5 bases, J lost 2 bases, and 10 bases lay in between. The CDR3 reads CASSSGPTYEQYF. The CDR3 nucleotides are TGTGCCAGCAGTAGCGGGCCGACCTACGAGCAGTACTTC.

This clone appeared many times. The rearrangement links TRBV9 to TRBJ2-1; 7 bases are a match to TRBD2. V trimming: 1 base; J trimming: 5 bases; junction bases outside the gene matches: 6. The CDR3 runs to 15 residues. Germline CDR1 SGDLS, CDR2 YYNGEE. CDR3 nucleotide sequence: TGTGCCAGCAGCGTACGCGGGAGAGGGGACAATGAGCAGTTCTTC. It specifies CASSVRGRGDNEQFF.

This clone came up many times. The chain couples TRBV18 to TRBJ1-1; D gene uncertain. Trimming cost V 3 bases and J 3 bases, with 5 bases left between them. This CDR3 region has 12 residues. CDR1 is KGHSH, CDR2 LQKENI, per germline. The CDR3 spells CASSPRDTEAFF. For the CDR3, the DNA is TGTGCCAGCTCACCGAGGGACACTGAAGCTTTCTTT.

This clone was found many times. The rearrangement uses TRBV19 and TRBJ2-1; no reliable D call. The CDR3 sequence is 12 residues long. The ends were cut back, 1 base at V and 9 bases at J, with 7 bases in the middle. Germline V lookup: CDR1 LNHDA, CDR2 SQIVND (reference sequence). CDR3: CASSIATTEQFF. The DNA of the CDR3 is TGTGCCAGTAGTATAGCAACTACTGAGCAGTTCTTC.

This clone was counted at least ten times. The rearrangement joins TRBV7-9 to TRBJ1-1; D is unresolved. The V gene's germline CDR1 is SEHNR and CDR2 FQNEAQ (reference sequence). The CDR3 totals 12 residues. V lost 4 bases, J lost 4 bases, and 7 bases lay in between. The chain's CDR3 is CASSWASTEAFF. CDR3 DNA: TGTGCCAGCAGCTGGGCCAGCACTGAAGCTTTCTTT.

This clone has a count of ten or more. The chain uses TRBV27 and TRBJ2-1; 9 bases are shared with TRBD2. The germline gives CDR1 MNHEY, CDR2 SMNVEV (reference sequence). This CDR3 region has 17 residues. The trim removed 4 bases at V and 8 bases at J, leaving 15 bases unmatched. The CDR3 region is CASSSYRGAGGLDEQFF. The CDR3 region has the DNA TGTGCCAGCAGTTCTTATCGGGGGGCGGGAGGGCTGGATGAGCAGTTCTTC.